The next 14 T cell receptor beta chains were all read from a single sample in a study of CD8+ T cells in alopecia areata. Treatment specified: oral pan-JAK inhibitor, 5-10 mg twice daily. Reverse transcription of extracted RNA yielded cDNA, which provided the sequencing template. Here immunoSEQ multiplex PCR was the method, and the copy in TCRdb shows in-frame clones only, minus some. The sample includes approximately 170,000 clones, roughly three fifths of them seen just once. Sequenced here: CD4+ T cells sorted from blood, sampled at week 4, from a patient treated with tofacitinib. Receptors originate from a human donor with alopecia areata.

The chain recombines TRBV19 with TRBJ1-5; D is undetermined. Germline lookup yields CDR1 LNHDA and CDR2 SQIVND (reference sequence). The ends were cut back, 3 bases at V and 0 bases at J, with 15 bases in the middle. The CDR3 covers 17 residues. The DNA of the CDR3 is TGTGCCAGTAGTATCGCACCGGGCGGGTATAGCAATCAGCCCCAGCATTTT. This sequence encodes CASSIAPGGYSNQPQHF.

The chain recombines TRBV30 with TRBJ2-4; 12 nucleotides agree with TRBD1. The CDR3 sequence is 15 residues long. CDR1 GTSNPN and CDR2 SVGIG come from the germline V gene (reference sequence). V shed 7 bases and J 6 bases; nucleotides not matched to a gene: 10. CDR3 in amino acids: CASMIRDRGLNIQYF. The CDR3 nucleotides are TGTGCCTCAATGATCCGGGACAGGGGGCTAAACATTCAGTACTTC. The variable domain in full, completed from reference TRBV30 and TRBJ2-4, reads SQTIHQWPATLVQPVGSPLSLECTVEGTSNPNLYWYRQAAGRGLQLLFYSVGIGQISSEVPQNLSASRPQDRQFILSSKKLLLSDSGFYLCASMIRDRGLNIQYFGAGTRLSVL.

This clone was picked up a small number of times. The V call is TRBV7-8, the J call TRBJ1-4; D remains ambiguous. Germline V gene sequence: CDR1 SGHVS, CDR2 FQNEAQ. The CDR3 consists of 11 residues. With 2 bases removed from V and 11 bases from J, the gap between germline ends came to 6 bases. The CDR3 nucleotides read TGTGCCAGCAGCTTATCCGGCAAACTGTTTTTT. Translation gives CASSLSGKLFF.

A few counts support this clone. V and J are TRBV6-5 and TRBJ2-7; D is perhaps TRBD2 (5 bases). This CDR3 region has 12 residues. From germline, CDR1 is MNHEY and CDR2 SVGAGI. Between the trimmed V and J ends, which lost 5 bases and 6 bases, there was a span of 11 bases. CDR3 loop: CASSLGGAEQYF. The CDR3 coding sequence is TGTGCCAGCAGTCTTGGAGGCGCCGAGCAGTACTTC.

The chain recombines TRBV4-3 with TRBJ2-5; TRBD2 is a possible D gene (6 bases). Trimming cost V 3 bases and J 3 bases, with 14 bases left between them. The CDR3 is 15 amino acids. Per the germline V gene, CDR1 is LGHNA and CDR2 is YSLEER. CDR3 amino acids: CASSQLGGVKETQYF. As DNA, the CDR3 is TGCGCCAGCAGCCAGCTGGGGGGAGTCAAAGAGACCCAGTACTTC.

This rearrangement joins TRBV30 to TRBJ2-7; no clear D gene. Germline V lookup: CDR1 GTSNPN, CDR2 SVGIG (reference sequence). V was clipped by 1 base and J by 5 bases, with 15 bases between them. This CDR3 region has 14 residues. The CDR3 region is CAWSALQGVHEQYF. CDR3 DNA sequence: TGTGCCTGGAGTGCCCTCCAAGGCGTCCACGAGCAGTACTTC.

Here the CDR3 DNA reads TGTGCCAGCAGTTTCGGACTAGCCGGTAATGAGCAGTTCTTC. Translation: CASSFGLAGNEQFF. This chain connects TRBV14 to TRBJ2-1; the match to TRBD2 covers 8 bases. Germline-derived CDR1 and CDR2 are SGHDN and FVKESK. This CDR3 spans 14 amino acids. V lost 6 bases to trimming and J lost 7 bases; unmatched junction nucleotides: 8.

The chain links TRBV9 to TRBJ2-1; unclear D gene. V was clipped by 4 bases and J by 7 bases, with 12 bases between them. CDR1 and CDR2 from the germline V gene are SGDLS and YYNGEE. The CDR3 contains 13 residues. The CDR3 reads CASSSSGQNEQFF. In nucleotides, the CDR3 is TGTGCCAGCAGCTCCAGTGGGCAGAATGAGCAGTTCTTC.

This clone has just one count. This chain joins TRBV4-1 and TRBJ2-3, with D unclear. The CDR3 extends over 14 amino acids. Per germline, CDR1 MGHRA and CDR2 YSYEKL. Deletions cut 1 base from V and 6 bases from J, with 11 bases between. CDR3 in amino acids: CASSQGPSPDTQYF. In DNA form, the CDR3 reads TGCGCCAGCAGCCAAGGACCGTCACCTGATACGCAGTATTTT.

The chain is built from TRBV6-6 and TRBJ2-1; possibly TRBD1 for D (5 bases). Looked up from germline, CDR1 is MNHNY and CDR2 is SVGAGI (reference sequence). V lost 6 bases to trimming and J lost 6 bases, with 15 bases between them. The CDR3 contains 14 residues. The CDR3 protein is CASSLPTEFNEQFF. In nucleotides, the CDR3 is TGTGCCAGCAGCTTACCGACAGAATTCAATGAGCAGTTCTTC.

The J gene is TRBJ2-5, the V gene TRBV2; TRBD2 agrees at 11 bases. V shed 5 bases, J shed 5 bases, and the junction held 7 bases outside the gene matches. The CDR3 totals 15 residues. Germline CDR1 reads SNHLY; CDR2 reads FYNNEI. In DNA, the CDR3 is TGTGCCAGCAGTAGGACCGGGACTAGCGGCGAGACCCAGTACTTC. Translation: CASSRTGTSGETQYF.

This chain connects TRBV18 to TRBJ1-5; the D is unclear. The CDR3 loop spans 13 amino acids. CDR1 and CDR2 from the germline V gene are KGHSH and LQKENI. The V gene lost 5 bases and the J gene lost 6 bases, with 11 bases spanning the gap. The CDR3 bases are TGTGCCAGCTCAACAGACATCCCTCAGCCCCAGCATTTT. It encodes CASSTDIPQPQHF.

This chain connects TRBV2 to TRBJ2-7; no firm D call. Germline V CDR1 and CDR2: SNHLY, FYNNEI. V was pared by 0 bases and J by 4 bases, with 10 bases between. There are 14 residues in the CDR3. In DNA, the CDR3 is TGTGCCAGCAGTGAAGCGCTTCTCAGTTACGAGCAGTACTTC. Its translation: CASSEALLSYEQYF.

This rearrangement joins TRBV5-4 to TRBJ2-1, with TRBD1 identical over 9 bases. Germline CDR1 SGHNT, CDR2 YYREEE (reference sequence). This CDR3 spans 15 amino acids. Trimming at V came to 2 bases and at J to 7 bases, leaving 7 bases not matched to a gene. CDR3 residues: CASSLGGQGGNEQFF. CDR3 sequence (DNA): TGTGCCAGCAGCTTAGGGGGACAGGGTGGTAATGAGCAGTTCTTC.